This T cell receptor (beta chain) was profiled in a study of T-cell memory formation after mild COVID-19. From the 5' RACE reads, TCRdb called clonotypes with MiXCR, one entry per CDR3 protein. The sample holds fewer than 550,000 distinct CDR3 sequences; 15% to 25% are singletons and the top ten take 8.4%. Study conclusions and caveats: Mostly located in CM and EM were contracting CD4+ clones, with contracting CD8+ clones located in EMRA. There was no confirmation that second-wave clones peaking on day 37 were SARS-CoV-2 specific.

This clonotype was seen more than once but under ten times. The antigen remains undetermined. The sequenced material came from PBMCs or a T cell subset sorted from them (not recorded which). This sequence was found in an adult woman who had mild COVID-19 (a few samples of this study predate the infection). Cell type and time point are not known.

The CDR3 nucleotides read TGTGCCAGCAGTGCCGACAGGGTGACCTACGAGCAGTACTTC. Translating it yields CASSADRVTYEQYF. This chain uses TRBV25-1 with TRBJ2-7; 7 nucleotides align to TRBD1. The germline CDR1 and CDR2 sequences are MGHDK and SYGVNS. The CDR3 extends over 14 amino acids. V lost 4 bases and J lost 2; bases outside the gene matches: 5.